The present T cell receptor (beta chain) was sequenced within a study of Graves' ophthalmopathy and Graves' hyperthyroidism. Findings of the study overall: Blood was where most expanded thyroid clonotypes above 0.001 frequency also turned up. With roughly 65% sensitivity and about 74% specificity, the model predicted ophthalmopathy progression.

From RNA, the CDR3 regions of TCR beta chains were amplified and sequenced. The authors performed first-round RT-PCR with HTBI primers and then a second-round multiplex PCR. Each CDR3 protein is one row after TCRdb ran MiXCR on the multiplex PCR reads. The repertoire holds under 250,000 distinct CDR3 sequences, with under 25% as singletons. This clonotype has more than one count but fewer than ten. Antigen specificity is unknown. Pregnancy or lactation, uncontrolled infections and other autoimmune diseases were grounds for excluding patients. This CDR3 has 16 residues. Germline loops: CDR1 MGHRA, CDR2 YSYEKL. Trimming at V came to 4 bases and at J to 5 bases, leaving 14 bases not matched to a gene.

This chain joins TRBV4-1 and TRBJ2-7, with 7 bases fitting TRBD1. The TCR originated in a woman in her forties or fifties with Graves' ophthalmopathy. The sample consisted of peripheral blood. The CDR3 nucleotides are TGCGCCAGCAGCCTCACCTTACAGGGGATTGGGGACGAGCAGTACTTC. Protein product: CASSLTLQGIGDEQYF.